A selection of T cell receptor beta chains follows, all from one sample in a study of stem cell transplantation in POMP-related autoinflammatory disease. The protocol was immunoSEQ multiplex PCR, while the TCRdb copy is restricted to in-frame clones and leaves out a portion. The sample has about 32,000 clones; almost 90% are singletons. The specimen comprised CD4+ T cells from PBMCs, sampled before stem cell transplantation. The receptors derive from a human donor with POMP-related autoinflammation and immune dysregulation (PRAID). The CDR3 runs from the conserved cysteine through the conserved F or W.

J,V,CDR3
TRBJ1-1,TRBV23-1,CASIQRFSFEAFF
TRBJ2-5,TRBV2,CASGRDREAQETQYF
TRBJ1-1,TRBV19,CATGTANTEAFF
TRBJ2-7,TRBV11-2,CASSLGRRTSGRNMRYF
TRBJ2-3,TRBV4-2,CASSPGSDTQYF
TRBJ2-7,TRBV7-3,CASRAYVGSYEQYF
TRBJ2-7,TRBV10-1,CASSQGEEQYF
TRBJ1-6,TRBV5-6,CASSLEYKGSPLHF
TRBJ2-3,TRBV29-1,CSVEDWRSSTDTQYF
TRBJ2-7,TRBV4-1,CASSQVRGRELEQYF
TRBJ1-5,TRBV6-1,CASSRENGQPQHF
TRBJ1-1,TRBV29-1,CSADRGRDEAFF
TRBJ2-5,TRBV19,CASSIPGHHIETQYF
TRBJ1-2,TRBV5-1,CASSLASGAGIYGYTF
TRBJ2-5,TRBV5-1,CASSLGRTGGRGETQYF
TRBJ1-4,TRBV6-1,CASSEKDRGFANEKLFF
TRBJ2-6,TRBV28,CASKQTTPSGANVLTF
TRBJ2-1,TRBV29-1,CSVARDRVNEQFF
TRBJ1-2,TRBV5-1,CASSLRDSNYGYTF
TRBJ2-2,TRBV18,CASSPLDRAGELFF
TRBJ2-1,TRBV4-1,CASSRTRGDRGENEQFF
TRBJ1-1,TRBV5-5,CASSWGQVNTEAFF
TRBJ2-3,TRBV6-6,CASSDRDSTDTQYF
TRBJ1-4,TRBV27,CASSQSTNEKLFF
TRBJ2-3,TRBV19,CASSKAGDTQYF
TRBJ2-3,TRBV6-5,CASRTSRGGGQYF
TRBJ2-1,TRBV28,CASSFVANEHNEQFF
TRBJ2-1,TRBV2,CASKALSSYNEQFF
TRBJ2-7,TRBV5-4,CASSADSGRAYEQYF
TRBJ2-5,TRBV7-3,CASSISRGETQYF
TRBJ2-2,TRBV7-9,CAISQLNTGELFF
TRBJ2-3,TRBV7-2,CASSLGLVSGTDTQYF
TRBJ2-5,TRBV11-2,CASSYGGLQETQYF
TRBJ2-7,TRBV23-1,CASSQSNGSEQYF
TRBJ1-5,TRBV19,CASSAYGAYSNQPQHF
TRBJ1-1,TRBV10-3,CAISATYFLDTEAFF
TRBJ1-1,TRBV28,CASSLSRDKAFF
TRBJ2-7,TRBV18,CASSPPQGLSYEQYF
TRBJ2-1,TRBV9,CASSVEGGRNEQFF
TRBJ2-1,TRBV5-1,CASRGYGGFLLDNEQFF
TRBJ2-2,TRBV18,CASSSDGRVGELFF
TRBJ1-5,TRBV11-2,CASSLESNQPQHF
TRBJ1-1,TRBV28,CASSLSIGTEAFF
TRBJ2-5,TRBV27,CASSSTEGETQYF
TRBJ2-1,TRBV27,CASGDREGNEQFF
TRBJ2-7,TRBV25-1,CATRRQGDGYEQYF
TRBJ2-7,TRBV7-9,CASSSGTGAYEQYF